Presented here are 6 T cell receptor beta chains from one specimen sequenced in a study of blood T cell repertoires in COVID-19. TCRdb's copy holds only in-frame clones and misses some; the assay was immunoSEQ multiplex PCR. The sample carries hundreds of thousands of clones, roughly 86% recorded once. Specimen: peripheral blood. The origin of the receptors is a woman between 25 and 40 years old with acute or convalescent COVID-19.

This chain links TRBV5-6 with TRBJ1-4; maybe TRBD1 (5 bases). Germline V gene sequence: CDR1 SGHDT, CDR2 YYEEEE. V was cut by 0 bases and J by 5 bases, with 8 bases left in between. The CDR3 totals 14 residues. Here the CDR3 DNA reads TGTGCCAGCAGCTTGGGGACAAGAAATGAAAAACTGTTTTTT. Protein: CASSLGTRNEKLFF.

The V and J genes are TRBV5-5 and TRBJ2-5; 7 nucleotides line up with TRBD2. The V gene's germline CDR1 is SGHKS and CDR2 YYEKEE (reference sequence). The CDR3 length is 14 residues. V shed 2 bases and J 2 bases; nucleotides not matched to a gene: 3. The CDR3 coding sequence is TGTGCCAGCAGCTTACTAGCGCATCAAGAGACCCAGTACTTC. The encoded protein is CASSLLAHQETQYF.

The rearrangement joins TRBV18 to TRBJ2-4, with no clear D. The germline V gene has CDR1 KGHSH and CDR2 LQKENI. The CDR3 covers 14 residues. The V end lost 0 bases, the J end lost 3 bases, and 6 bases lay between the germline ends. The CDR3 here is CASSPPPDKNIQYF. The CDR3, as DNA: TGTGCCAGCTCACCACCACCAGACAAAAACATTCAGTACTTC.

In nucleotides, the CDR3 is TGTGCCAGCAGCGTCCGGACAGCGAACACTGAAGCTTTCTTT. Its translation: CASSVRTANTEAFF. V is TRBV9 and J is TRBJ1-1; TRBD1 is a possible D gene (6 bases). V was pared by 2 bases and J by 1 base, with 9 bases between. Germline CDR1 is SGDLS and CDR2 is YYNGEE. The CDR3 is 14 residues long. Complete variable domain (other parts from reference TRBV9 and TRBJ1-1): DSGVTQTPKHLITATGQRVTLRCSPRSGDLSVYWYQQSLDQGLQFLIQYYNGEERAKGNILERFSAQQFPDLHSELNLSSLELGDSALYFCASSVRTANTEAFFGQGTRLTVV.

This clone was seen more than once but under ten times. The J gene is TRBJ1-5, the V gene TRBV6-1, with D perhaps TRBD1 (6 bases). This CDR3 contains 13 residues. V was trimmed by 7 bases and J by 6 bases, leaving 13 bases between them. The germline gives CDR1 MNHNS, CDR2 SASEGT. The CDR3 loop reads CASNLSGVQPQHF. CDR3 nucleotide sequence: TGTGCCAGCAACTTGTCAGGGGTTCAGCCCCAGCATTTT.

This chain joins TRBV27 and TRBJ2-4; TRBD2 is a possible D gene (6 bases). Germline CDR1 and CDR2: MNHEY and SMNVEV (reference sequence). CDR3 length equals 16 residues. The V gene lost 3 bases and the J gene lost 0 bases, with 12 bases spanning the gap. CDR3 in DNA: TGTGCCAGCAGTTTTTTGGCTAGCGCAGCCAAAAACATTCAGTACTTC. Translated: CASSFLASAAKNIQYF.